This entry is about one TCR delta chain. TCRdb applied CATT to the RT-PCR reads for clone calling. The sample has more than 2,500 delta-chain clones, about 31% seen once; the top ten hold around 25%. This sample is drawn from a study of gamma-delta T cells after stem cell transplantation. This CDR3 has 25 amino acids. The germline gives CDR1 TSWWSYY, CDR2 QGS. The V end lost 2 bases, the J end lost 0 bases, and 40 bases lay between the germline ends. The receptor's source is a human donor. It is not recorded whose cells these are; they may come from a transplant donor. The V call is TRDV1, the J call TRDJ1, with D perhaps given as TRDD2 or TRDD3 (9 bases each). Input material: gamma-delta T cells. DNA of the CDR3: TGTGCTCTTGGGGAAAGGTCCCCTTCCTACTCGTCCCCTCTGGGGGATGATGGTGACACCGATAAACTCATCTTT. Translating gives CALGERSPSYSSPLGDDGDTDKLIF.